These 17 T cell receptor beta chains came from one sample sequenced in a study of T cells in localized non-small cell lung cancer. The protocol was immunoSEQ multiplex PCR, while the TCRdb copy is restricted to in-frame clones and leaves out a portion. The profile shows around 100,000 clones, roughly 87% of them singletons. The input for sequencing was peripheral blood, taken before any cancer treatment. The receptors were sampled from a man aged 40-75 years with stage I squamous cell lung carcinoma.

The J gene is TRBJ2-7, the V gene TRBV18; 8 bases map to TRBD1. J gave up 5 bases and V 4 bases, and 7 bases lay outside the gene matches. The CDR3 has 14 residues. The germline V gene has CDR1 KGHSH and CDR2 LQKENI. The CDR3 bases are TGTGCCAGCTCACTCCTGACAGGGGTAGACGAGCAGTACTTC. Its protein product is CASSLLTGVDEQYF.

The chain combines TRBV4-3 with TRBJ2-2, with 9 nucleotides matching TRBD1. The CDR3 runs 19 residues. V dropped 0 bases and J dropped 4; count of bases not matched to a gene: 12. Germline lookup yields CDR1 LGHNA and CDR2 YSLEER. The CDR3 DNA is TGCGCCAGCAGCCAAGATCTCACAGGGGGCAGACTTATCACCGGGGAGCTGTTTTTT. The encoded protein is CASSQDLTGGRLITGELFF.

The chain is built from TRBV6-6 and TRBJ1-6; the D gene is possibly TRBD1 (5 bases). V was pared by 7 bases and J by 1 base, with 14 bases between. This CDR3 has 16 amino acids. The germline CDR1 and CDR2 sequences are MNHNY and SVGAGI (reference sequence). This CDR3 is CASTLGQASYNSPLHF. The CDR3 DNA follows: TGTGCCAGCACCCTGGGGCAAGCGTCCTATAATTCACCCCTCCACTTT.

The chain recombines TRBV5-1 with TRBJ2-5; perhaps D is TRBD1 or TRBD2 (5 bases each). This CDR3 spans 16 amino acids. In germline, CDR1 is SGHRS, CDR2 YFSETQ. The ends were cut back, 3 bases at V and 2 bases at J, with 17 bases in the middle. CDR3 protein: CASSSGTRIGQETQYF. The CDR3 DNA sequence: TGCGCCAGCAGCTCAGGGACGAGGATTGGTCAAGAGACCCAGTACTTC.

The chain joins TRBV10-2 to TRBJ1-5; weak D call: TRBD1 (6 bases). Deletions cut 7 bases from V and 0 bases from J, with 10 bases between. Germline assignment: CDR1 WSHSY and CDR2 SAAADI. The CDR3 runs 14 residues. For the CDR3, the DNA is TGCGCCAGCACTCAGGGGTATAGCAATCAGCCCCAGCATTTT. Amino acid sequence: CASTQGYSNQPQHF.

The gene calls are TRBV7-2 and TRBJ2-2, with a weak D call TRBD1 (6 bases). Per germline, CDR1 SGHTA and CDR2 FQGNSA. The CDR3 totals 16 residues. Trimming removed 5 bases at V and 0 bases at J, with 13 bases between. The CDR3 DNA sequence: TGTGCCAGCAGCAAGGACAGCCTCTCGAACACCGGGGAGCTGTTTTTT. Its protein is CASSKDSLSNTGELFF.

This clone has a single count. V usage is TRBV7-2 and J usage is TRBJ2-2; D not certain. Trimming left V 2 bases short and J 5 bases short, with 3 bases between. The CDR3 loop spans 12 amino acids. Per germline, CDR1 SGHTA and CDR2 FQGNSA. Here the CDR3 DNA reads TGTGCCAGCAGCTTAATGACCGGGGAGCTGTTTTTT. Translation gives CASSLMTGELFF.

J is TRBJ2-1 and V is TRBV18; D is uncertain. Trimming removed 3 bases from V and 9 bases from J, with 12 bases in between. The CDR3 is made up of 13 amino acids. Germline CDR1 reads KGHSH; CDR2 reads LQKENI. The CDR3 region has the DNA TGTGCCAGCTCACCCAGAACCGACGGTGAGCAGTTCTTC. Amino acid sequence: CASSPRTDGEQFF.

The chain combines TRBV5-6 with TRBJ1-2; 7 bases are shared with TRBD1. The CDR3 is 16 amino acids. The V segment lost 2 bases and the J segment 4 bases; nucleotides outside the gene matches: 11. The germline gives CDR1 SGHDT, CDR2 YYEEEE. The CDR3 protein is CASSFWDSRESYGYTF. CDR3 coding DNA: TGTGCCAGCAGCTTTTGGGACAGCCGGGAAAGCTATGGCTACACCTTC.

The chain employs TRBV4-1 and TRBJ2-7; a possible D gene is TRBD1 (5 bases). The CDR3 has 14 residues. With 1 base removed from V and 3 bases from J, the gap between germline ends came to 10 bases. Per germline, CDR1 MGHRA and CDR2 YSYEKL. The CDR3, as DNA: TGCGCCAGCAGCCAAGGACAGAACCTCTACGAGCAGTACTTC. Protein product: CASSQGQNLYEQYF.

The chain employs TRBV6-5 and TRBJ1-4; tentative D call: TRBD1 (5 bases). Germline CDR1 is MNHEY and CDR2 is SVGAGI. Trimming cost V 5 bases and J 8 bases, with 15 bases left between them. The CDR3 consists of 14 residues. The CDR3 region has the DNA TGTGCCAGCAGTCCGACAGCCGCTGGGGAAAAACTGTTTTTT. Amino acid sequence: CASSPTAAGEKLFF.

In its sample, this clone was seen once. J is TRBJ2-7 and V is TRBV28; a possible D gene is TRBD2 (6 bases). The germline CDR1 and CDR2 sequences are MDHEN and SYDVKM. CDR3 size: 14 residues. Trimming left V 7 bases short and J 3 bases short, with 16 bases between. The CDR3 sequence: CASTHGDFFYEQYF. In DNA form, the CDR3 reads TGTGCCAGCACGCATGGGGACTTTTTCTACGAGCAGTACTTC.

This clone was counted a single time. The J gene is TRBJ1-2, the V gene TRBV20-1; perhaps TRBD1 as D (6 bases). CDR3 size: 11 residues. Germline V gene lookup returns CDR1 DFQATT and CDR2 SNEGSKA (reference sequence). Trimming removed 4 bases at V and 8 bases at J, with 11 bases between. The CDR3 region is CSATGGGGYTF. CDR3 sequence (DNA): TGCAGTGCTACGGGGGGCGGGGGCTACACCTTC.

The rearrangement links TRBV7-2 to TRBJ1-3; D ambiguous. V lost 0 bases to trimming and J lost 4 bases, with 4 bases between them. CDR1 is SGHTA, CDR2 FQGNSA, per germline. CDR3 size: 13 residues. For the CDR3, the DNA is TGTGCCAGCAGCTTAGCCCACGGAAACACCATATATTTT. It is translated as CASSLAHGNTIYF.

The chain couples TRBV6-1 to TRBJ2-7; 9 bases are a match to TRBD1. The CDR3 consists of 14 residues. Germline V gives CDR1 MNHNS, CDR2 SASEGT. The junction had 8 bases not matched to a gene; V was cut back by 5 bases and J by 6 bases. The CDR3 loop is CASSTGGTGLEQYF. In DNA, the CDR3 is TGTGCCAGCAGTACCGGCGGGACAGGGCTCGAGCAGTACTTC.

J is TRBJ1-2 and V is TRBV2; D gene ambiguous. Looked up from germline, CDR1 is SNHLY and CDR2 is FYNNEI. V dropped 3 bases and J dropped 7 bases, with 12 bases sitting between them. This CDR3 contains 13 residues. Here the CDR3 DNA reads TGTGCCAGCAGTGATGGTCGAGGGTTTGGCTACACCTTC. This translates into CASSDGRGFGYTF.

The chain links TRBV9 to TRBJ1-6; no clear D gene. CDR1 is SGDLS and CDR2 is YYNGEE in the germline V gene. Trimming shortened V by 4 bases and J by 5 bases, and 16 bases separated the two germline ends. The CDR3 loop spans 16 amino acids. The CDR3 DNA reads TGTGCCAGCAGCCCGCGTGAGGGCAATGATAATTCACCCCTCCACTTT. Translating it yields CASSPREGNDNSPLHF.